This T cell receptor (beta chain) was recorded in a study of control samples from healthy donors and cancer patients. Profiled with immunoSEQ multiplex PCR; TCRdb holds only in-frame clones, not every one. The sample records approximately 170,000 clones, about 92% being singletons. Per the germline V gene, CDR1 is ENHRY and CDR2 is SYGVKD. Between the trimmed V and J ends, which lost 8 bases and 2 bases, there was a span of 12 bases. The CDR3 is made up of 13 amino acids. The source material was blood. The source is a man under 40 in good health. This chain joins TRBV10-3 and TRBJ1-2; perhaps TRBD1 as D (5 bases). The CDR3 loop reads CAIGQGDNYGYTF. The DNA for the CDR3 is TGTGCCATCGGGCAGGGAGACAACTATGGCTACACCTTC.